This TCR beta chain stems from a study of beta chain features in type 1 diabetes. Study context: Examination of sorted cells across all samples involved around 110 million cells.

A note on this clone: The antigen remains unidentified.

Every bit of the isolated RNA underwent reverse transcription, so sequencing read expressed TCRB transcripts. Repertoires were generated with immunoSEQ multiplex PCR, while TCRdb's copy carries only in-frame clones and drops some. The sample contains 20,000 to 25,000 clones, about 69% of which appear only once. Trimming shortened V by 2 bases and J by 6 bases, and 10 bases separated the two germline ends. This CDR3 is built from 14 residues. Germline V gives CDR1 MDHEN, CDR2 SYDVKM. Study outcomes and limitations: Reads derived from cDNA could over-represent cells showing high TCR expression. Researchers report that Type 1 diabetes patients had moderately but significantly shorter TCRB CDR3s across all four CD4+ subsets.

The sample comprised Tregs from blood. The receptor was derived from a man younger than 30 with type 1 diabetes. The chain recombines TRBV28 with TRBJ1-4; D uncertain. CDR3 sequence (DNA): TGTGCCAGCAGTTTAGTCGGAGGCTATGAAAAACTGTTTTTT. This codes for CASSLVGGYEKLFF.